One and the same sample provided the 10 T cell receptor beta chains below, sequenced in a study of T cells in Graves' hyperthyroidism and ophthalmopathy. The TCR beta CDR3 regions underwent amplification using RNA transcripts as the source. Primed by the HTBI set, a first-round RT-PCR was run on the TCR CDR3. TCRdb called the multiplex PCR reads again in MiXCR, with one record for every CDR3 protein. The profile shows roughly 720,000 distinct CDR3 sequences, 15% to 20% of them singletons. The sample comprised blood. The origin of the receptors is a man over 45 with Graves' hyperthyroidism.

This clonotype was observed at least ten times. The chain uses TRBV12-5 and TRBJ2-5; 11 positions agree with TRBD2. This CDR3 has 15 amino acids. Unmatched junction bases numbered 2, after V lost 1 base and J lost 4 bases. Germline CDR1 reads LGHNT; CDR2 reads FRNRAP. The CDR3 reads CASGLGLAGRETQYF. The CDR3 DNA is TGTGCTAGTGGTTTGGGACTAGCGGGAAGAGAGACCCAGTACTTC.

This clonotype was picked up many times. The chain couples TRBV28 to TRBJ2-3; 10 nucleotides line up with TRBD2. V shed 2 bases and J 5 bases; nucleotides not matched to a gene: 7. Looked up from germline, CDR1 is MDHEN and CDR2 is SYDVKM. The CDR3 runs 16 residues. CDR3 nucleotides: TGTGCCAGCAGTTTAGGAACTAGCGGGGTCGTAGATACGCAGTATTTT. It yields the protein CASSLGTSGVVDTQYF.

Concerning this clonotype: At one boundary the junction diverges from the germline segment, which might be a read error. This chain joins TRBV7-9 and TRBJ1-4; D is ambiguous. This CDR3 region has 16 residues. Germline assignment: CDR1 SEHNR and CDR2 FQNEAQ (reference sequence). CDR3 in amino acids: CASSTERVRVFEKLFF. The CDR3 DNA reads TGTGCTAGCAGCACGGAGCGGGTACGCGTATTTGAAAAACTGTTTTTT.

This sequence joins TRBV7-6 and TRBJ2-2; tentatively, D is TRBD2 (6 bases). V lost 1 base and J 4 bases, leaving 13 bases between the germline ends. CDR3 size: 16 residues. Germline CDR1 reads SGHVS; CDR2 reads FNYEAQ. The CDR3 nucleotides read TGTGCCAGCAGCTTAGTTGGAGGGAGTCTCACCGGGGAGCTGTTTTTT. Translating gives CASSLVGGSLTGELFF.

This clonotype was picked up many times. The chain couples TRBV3-1 to TRBJ1-2, with D hard to call. Germline V gene data show CDR1 as LGHDT and CDR2 as YNNKEL (reference sequence). The CDR3 runs to 16 residues. V shed 0 bases and J shed 2 bases, with 13 bases lying between them. This CDR3 reads CASSQDYMVENYGYTF. The CDR3 DNA is TGTGCCAGCAGCCAAGATTACATGGTCGAGAACTATGGCTACACCTTC.

This clonotype has more than one count but fewer than ten. A much larger clonotype is one base distant, so this may be a read error. The chain combines TRBV6-1 with TRBJ1-1; tentative D call: TRBD1 (5 bases). Trimming took 7 bases from V and 6 from J, leaving 12 bases between them. Germline CDR1 is MNHNS and CDR2 is SASEGT. This CDR3 spans 12 amino acids. This chain's CDR3 is CASIGGDAEAFF. CDR3 nucleotides: TGTGCCAGCATTGGAGGGGACGCTGAAGCTTTCTTT.

This rearrangement joins TRBV11-2 to TRBJ2-7; 9 bases agree with TRBD2. CDR3 size: 17 residues. CDR1 is SGHAT and CDR2 is FQNNGV in the germline V gene. With 1 base clipped from V and 0 bases from J, the junction kept 7 bases outside the gene matches. The CDR3, as DNA: TGTGCCAGCAGCTTAGGTAGCGGGGGCCTGAGCTCCTACGAGCAGTACTTC. Protein product: CASSLGSGGLSSYEQYF. Drawing the rest from reference TRBV11-2 and TRBJ2-7, the complete variable domain is EAGVAQSPRYKIIEKRQSVAFWCNPISGHATLYWYQQILGQGPKLLIQFQNNGVVDDSQLPKDRFSAERLKGVDSTLKIQPAKLEDSAVYLCASSLGSGGLSSYEQYFGPGTRLTVT.

This clonotype turned up a few times. V usage is TRBV7-9 and J usage is TRBJ2-5; tentatively, D is TRBD1 (6 bases). V lost 5 bases, J lost 5 bases, and 18 bases lay in between. The V gene's germline CDR1 is SEHNR and CDR2 FQNEAQ (reference sequence). The CDR3 is made up of 15 amino acids. CDR3 amino acids: CASSPTGSTGETQYF. The DNA of the CDR3 is TGTGCCAGCAGCCCAACAGGGTCCACGGGGGAGACCCAGTACTTC.

This clonotype was recorded at least ten times. For the CDR3, the DNA is TGTGCCAGCAGTTACTCGTTACAGCAAGGGTACAATGAGCAGTTCTTC. This translates into CASSYSLQQGYNEQFF. The chain links TRBV6-2 or TRBV6-3 to TRBJ2-1, with D unresolved. CDR3 length equals 16 residues. The V gene lost 0 bases and the J gene lost 4 bases, with 13 bases spanning the gap. Germline values: CDR1 MNHEY, CDR2 SVGEGT.

This clonotype was counted at least ten times. V and J are TRBV7-2 and TRBJ2-3; no reliable D call. In germline, CDR1 is SGHTA, CDR2 FQGNSA. The CDR3 sequence is 14 residues long. The V end was cut by 4 bases, the J end by 2 bases, with 10 bases between. The CDR3: CASSYLSITDTQYF. In nucleotides, the CDR3 is TGTGCCAGCAGCTATTTAAGTATCACAGATACGCAGTATTTT. Based on the CDR3 plus reference TRBV7-2 and TRBJ2-3, the full variable domain is GAGVSQSPSNKVTEKGKDVELRCDPISGHTALYWYRQSLGQGLEFLIYFQGNSAPDKSGLPSDRFSAERTGGSVSTLTIQRTQQEDSAVYLCASSYLSITDTQYFGPGTRLTVL.